The rows below give T cell receptor beta chains drawn from one sample of a study of T cells after yellow fever vaccination. TCRdb itself ran the 5' RACE reads through MiXCR, one entry per CDR3 protein. The table records about 330,000 distinct CDR3 sequences, around 7.3% of them present only once. Material: PBMCs, obtained more than 35 days after the first yellow fever vaccination. The receptors here all came from a man between 18 and 35 years old who received the YFV17D yellow fever vaccine. Each CDR3 is given with its conserved first and last residue. A D gene is named only where the DNA matches it firmly. Size is stated for part of the rows, as once, few or many counts, or as a class when the clone is expanded.

v_call: TRBV12-3/TRBV12-4; j_call: TRBJ1-2; clone_size: NA; d_call: NA; cdr3_aa: CASRGDSGPGYTF; cdr3_nt: TGTGCCAGCCGAGGGGATTCCGGCCCTGGCTACACCTTC
v_call: TRBV7-2; j_call: TRBJ2-2; clone_size: few; d_call: NA; cdr3_aa: CASSFGVGELFF; cdr3_nt: TGTGCCAGCAGCTTCGGGGTTGGGGAGCTGTTTTTT
v_call: TRBV7-2; j_call: TRBJ2-5; clone_size: many; d_call: NA; cdr3_aa: CASSSGASETQYF; cdr3_nt: TGTGCCAGCAGCTCGGGGGCCAGTGAGACCCAGTACTTC
v_call: TRBV28; j_call: TRBJ2-6; clone_size: NA; d_call: TRBD1; cdr3_aa: CASSGTGISGANVLTF; cdr3_nt: TGTGCCAGCAGTGGGACAGGAATCTCTGGGGCCAACGTCCTGACTTTC
v_call: TRBV9; j_call: TRBJ2-5; clone_size: NA; d_call: NA; cdr3_aa: CASSVGAGYQETQYF; cdr3_nt: TGTGCCAGCAGCGTAGGGGCAGGGTACCAAGAGACCCAGTACTTC
v_call: TRBV18; j_call: TRBJ2-5; clone_size: NA; d_call: NA; cdr3_aa: CASSPPMTGMETQYF; cdr3_nt: TGTGCCAGCTCACCACCGATGACGGGGATGGAGACCCAGTACTTC
v_call: TRBV10-3; j_call: TRBJ2-5; clone_size: few; d_call: NA; cdr3_aa: CAISGRPAETQYF; cdr3_nt: TGTGCCATCAGTGGACGGCCGGCCGAGACCCAGTACTTC
v_call: TRBV12-3/TRBV12-4; j_call: TRBJ2-2; clone_size: NA; d_call: NA; cdr3_aa: CASSWWQNTGELFF; cdr3_nt: TGTGCCAGCAGTTGGTGGCAGAACACCGGGGAGCTGTTTTTT
v_call: TRBV6-1; j_call: TRBJ1-1; clone_size: NA; d_call: NA; cdr3_aa: CASSDLRGTEAFF; cdr3_nt: TGTGCCAGCAGTGACCTCAGGGGCACTGAAGCTTTCTTT
v_call: TRBV7-9; j_call: TRBJ2-7; clone_size: NA; d_call: TRBD1; cdr3_aa: CASRLVIGTEVYEQYF; cdr3_nt: TGTGCCAGCAGGCTAGTGATCGGGACAGAAGTCTACGAGCAGTACTTC
v_call: TRBV5-1; j_call: TRBJ2-3; clone_size: many; d_call: TRBD2; cdr3_aa: CASSRLAVGDPSTDTQYF; cdr3_nt: TGCGCCAGCAGCCGCCTAGCGGTGGGGGACCCTAGCACAGATACGCAGTATTTT
v_call: TRBV11-1; j_call: TRBJ2-7; clone_size: NA; d_call: NA; cdr3_aa: CASSPYWSSHEQYF; cdr3_nt: TGTGCCAGCAGCCCTTACTGGTCCTCCCACGAGCAGTACTTC
v_call: TRBV11-2; j_call: TRBJ2-2; clone_size: NA; d_call: NA; cdr3_aa: CASSFYRDTGELFF; cdr3_nt: TGTGCCAGCAGCTTCTACAGGGACACCGGGGAGCTGTTTTTT
v_call: TRBV6-1; j_call: TRBJ1-6; clone_size: few; d_call: TRBD1; cdr3_aa: CASTPQGVVSPLHF; cdr3_nt: TGTGCCAGCACCCCACAGGGGGTAGTTTCACCCCTCCACTTT
v_call: TRBV6-2/TRBV6-3; j_call: TRBJ2-3; clone_size: many; d_call: TRBD2; cdr3_aa: CASSYSSIRIAGALNTDTQYF; cdr3_nt: TGTGCCAGCAGTTACTCGAGTATCCGAATAGCGGGGGCCCTTAACACAGATACGCAGTATTTT
v_call: TRBV4-1; j_call: TRBJ1-6; clone_size: NA; d_call: NA; cdr3_aa: CASSHPDSNSPLHF; cdr3_nt: TGCGCCAGCAGCCACCCGGACAGTAATTCACCCCTCCACTTT
v_call: TRBV27; j_call: TRBJ1-4; clone_size: few; d_call: NA; cdr3_aa: CATSPGNEKLFF; cdr3_nt: TGTGCCACGTCCCCCGGGAATGAAAAACTGTTTTTT
v_call: TRBV18; j_call: TRBJ2-7; clone_size: NA; d_call: NA; cdr3_aa: CASSPLQQAAYEQYF; cdr3_nt: TGTGCCAGCTCACCACTTCAACAGGCGGCCTACGAGCAGTACTTC
v_call: TRBV9; j_call: TRBJ1-1; clone_size: many; d_call: NA; cdr3_aa: CASNKGIVRDTEAFF; cdr3_nt: TGTGCCAGCAACAAAGGAATCGTCAGGGACACTGAAGCTTTCTTT
v_call: TRBV10-3; j_call: TRBJ2-3; clone_size: NA; d_call: NA; cdr3_aa: CATGVRDTQYF; cdr3_nt: TGTGCCACAGGGGTTAGAGATACGCAGTATTTT
v_call: TRBV5-4; j_call: TRBJ2-5; clone_size: NA; d_call: TRBD2; cdr3_aa: CASSSAGGGGETQYF; cdr3_nt: TGTGCCAGCAGCTCCGCGGGGGGAGGGGGAGAGACCCAGTACTTC
v_call: TRBV20-1; j_call: TRBJ2-5; clone_size: few; d_call: NA; cdr3_aa: CSARTRIGTQYF; cdr3_nt: TGCAGTGCTAGAACCAGAATCGGGACCCAGTACTTC
v_call: TRBV7-9; j_call: TRBJ2-1; clone_size: few; d_call: TRBD2; cdr3_aa: CASSLRIAGDEQFF; cdr3_nt: TGTGCCAGCAGCTTGAGGATAGCGGGGGATGAGCAGTTCTTC
v_call: TRBV5-4; j_call: TRBJ2-1; clone_size: many; d_call: NA; cdr3_aa: CASSRASVGGDEQFF; cdr3_nt: TGTGCCAGCAGCCGGGCCTCGGTAGGTGGCGATGAGCAGTTCTTC
v_call: TRBV20-1; j_call: TRBJ2-1; clone_size: NA; d_call: TRBD2; cdr3_aa: CSARDFAGGRGEQFF; cdr3_nt: TGCAGTGCTAGAGATTTCGCGGGGGGGCGAGGTGAGCAGTTCTTC
v_call: TRBV4-1; j_call: TRBJ2-7; clone_size: NA; d_call: NA; cdr3_aa: CASSPGLDTYEQYF; cdr3_nt: TGCGCCAGCAGCCCGGGACTCGACACCTACGAGCAGTACTTC
v_call: TRBV6-1; j_call: TRBJ1-4; clone_size: few; d_call: TRBD1; cdr3_aa: CASRQTGEEKLFF; cdr3_nt: TGTGCCAGCAGACAGACAGGGGAGGAAAAACTGTTTTTT
v_call: TRBV12-3/TRBV12-4; j_call: TRBJ1-1; clone_size: few; d_call: TRBD1; cdr3_aa: CASTGQLNTEAFF; cdr3_nt: TGTGCCAGTACGGGACAGCTGAACACTGAAGCTTTCTTT
v_call: TRBV5-5; j_call: TRBJ1-2; clone_size: NA; d_call: NA; cdr3_aa: CASSLVGVPNYGYTF; cdr3_nt: TGTGCCAGCAGCTTGGTAGGGGTGCCTAACTATGGCTACACCTTC
v_call: TRBV7-2; j_call: TRBJ2-2; clone_size: many; d_call: TRBD2; cdr3_aa: CASSLMLAGATNTGELFF; cdr3_nt: TGTGCCAGCAGCTTAATGCTAGCGGGGGCGACGAACACCGGGGAGCTGTTTTTT
v_call: TRBV11-2; j_call: TRBJ2-5; clone_size: many; d_call: NA; cdr3_aa: CASSPPVLAMYQETQYF; cdr3_nt: TGTGCCAGCAGCCCCCCTGTTTTGGCGATGTACCAAGAGACCCAGTACTTC
v_call: TRBV11-2; j_call: TRBJ1-4; clone_size: few; d_call: TRBD1; cdr3_aa: CASSLGTGRRGTNEKLFF; cdr3_nt: TGTGCCAGCAGCTTGGGGACAGGGAGGAGGGGAACTAATGAAAAACTGTTTTTT
v_call: TRBV10-3; j_call: TRBJ2-3; clone_size: NA; d_call: NA; cdr3_aa: CAISESKVVTGDTQYF; cdr3_nt: TGTGCCATCAGTGAGTCGAAGGTAGTAACTGGAGATACGCAGTATTTT
v_call: TRBV2; j_call: TRBJ1-5; clone_size: many; d_call: TRBD1; cdr3_aa: CASSGTGGNQPQHF; cdr3_nt: TGTGCCAGCAGCGGGACAGGGGGCAATCAGCCCCAGCATTTT
v_call: TRBV3-1; j_call: TRBJ1-6; clone_size: NA; d_call: NA; cdr3_aa: CASSAGGPYNSPLHF; cdr3_nt: TGTGCCAGCAGCGCCGGGGGCCCCTATAATTCACCCCTCCACTTT
v_call: TRBV7-3; j_call: TRBJ2-3; clone_size: many; d_call: TRBD1; cdr3_aa: CASSLQGARTDTQYF; cdr3_nt: TGTGCCAGCAGCCTCCAGGGGGCGCGTACAGATACGCAGTATTTT
v_call: TRBV5-4; j_call: TRBJ2-1; clone_size: few; d_call: TRBD2; cdr3_aa: CASSTGGAGSNEQFF; cdr3_nt: TGTGCCAGCAGCACGGGGGGGGCAGGCTCGAATGAGCAGTTCTTC
v_call: TRBV5-1; j_call: TRBJ2-5; clone_size: NA; d_call: NA; cdr3_aa: CASSLASSQETQYF; cdr3_nt: TGCGCCAGCAGCTTGGCCTCTAGCCAAGAGACCCAGTACTTC
v_call: TRBV7-2; j_call: TRBJ2-5; clone_size: many; d_call: NA; cdr3_aa: CASSPAASVRTQYF; cdr3_nt: TGTGCCAGCAGCCCCGCCGCTAGTGTTCGGACCCAGTACTTC
v_call: TRBV5-1; j_call: TRBJ1-1; clone_size: many; d_call: NA; cdr3_aa: CASSWDGLNTEAFF; cdr3_nt: TGCGCCAGCAGCTGGGACGGTCTGAACACTGAAGCTTTCTTT
v_call: TRBV5-1; j_call: TRBJ2-3; clone_size: NA; d_call: TRBD2; cdr3_aa: CASSPRSGSSTDTQYF; cdr3_nt: TGCGCCAGCAGCCCCAGAAGCGGGAGTAGCACAGATACGCAGTATTTT
v_call: TRBV2; j_call: TRBJ2-5; clone_size: NA; d_call: NA; cdr3_aa: CASSPSWGGETQYF; cdr3_nt: TGTGCCAGCAGTCCTAGTTGGGGTGGGGAGACCCAGTACTTC
v_call: TRBV12-3/TRBV12-4; j_call: TRBJ2-7; clone_size: few; d_call: TRBD1; cdr3_aa: CASSLDDRGPSYEQYF; cdr3_nt: TGTGCCAGCAGTTTAGATGACAGGGGGCCCTCCTACGAGCAGTACTTC
v_call: TRBV7-2; j_call: TRBJ2-4; clone_size: many; d_call: TRBD2; cdr3_aa: CASSLVGTSGGAGIQYF; cdr3_nt: TGTGCCAGCAGCTTAGTGGGGACTAGCGGGGGGGCGGGCATTCAGTACTTC
v_call: TRBV5-1; j_call: TRBJ1-4; clone_size: few; d_call: TRBD1; cdr3_aa: CASSQTGGNEKLFF; cdr3_nt: TGCGCCAGCAGCCAGACAGGGGGTAATGAAAAACTGTTTTTT
v_call: TRBV5-1; j_call: TRBJ1-5; clone_size: few; d_call: NA; cdr3_aa: CASSLAYEGPQHF; cdr3_nt: TGCGCCAGCAGCTTGGCCTATGAAGGGCCCCAGCATTTT
v_call: TRBV5-1; j_call: TRBJ2-1; clone_size: few; d_call: NA; cdr3_aa: CASSLGQSFNEQFF; cdr3_nt: TGCGCCAGCAGCTTGGGACAGAGCTTCAATGAGCAGTTCTTC
v_call: TRBV9; j_call: TRBJ2-7; clone_size: many; d_call: NA; cdr3_aa: CASSVGQGLSYEQYF; cdr3_nt: TGTGCCAGCAGCGTAGGTCAGGGGCTCTCCTACGAGCAGTACTTC
v_call: TRBV5-1; j_call: TRBJ2-2; clone_size: few; d_call: TRBD1; cdr3_aa: CASSLAQGTGELFF; cdr3_nt: TGCGCCAGCAGCTTGGCACAGGGGACCGGGGAGCTGTTTTTT
v_call: TRBV5-1; j_call: TRBJ2-5; clone_size: many; d_call: NA; cdr3_aa: CASTIWTTQETQYF; cdr3_nt: TGCGCCAGCACCATCTGGACAACCCAAGAGACCCAGTACTTC
v_call: TRBV5-8; j_call: TRBJ2-5; clone_size: NA; d_call: TRBD2; cdr3_aa: CASRWEGTETQYF; cdr3_nt: TGTGCCAGCCGTTGGGAGGGTACAGAGACCCAGTACTTC